This T cell receptor (beta chain) was recovered during a study of identical twins. This clonotype was observed at least ten times. Its antigen is currently unknown. Looked up from germline, CDR1 is SGHTA and CDR2 is FQGNSA. The CDR3 sequence is 14 residues long. Trimming cost V 1 base and J 6 bases, with 11 bases left between them. TCRdb passed the 5' RACE reads through MiXCR, listing each CDR3 protein once. Of some 190,000 distinct CDR3 sequences detected, approximately 16% appear once; the ten largest clones hold 40%. General study findings and limits: Memory repertoires lacked the insertion deficit that abundant cord blood beta clonotypes showed.

These data are also associated with another study on T cells expressing NK-cell markers. That paper adds: Within the sequenced cohort of eight donors, seven exhibited HCMV seropositivity and one was seronegative. There were several donors in whom these clonotypes also led the CD3+CD56-NKG2C+ fraction.

Sequenced: CD8+ T cells sorted from blood. This chain joins TRBV7-2 and TRBJ2-3; D gene uncertain. The clonotype was recovered from a woman between 18 and 30 years old in good health. The CDR3 protein is CASSLVEVLDTQYF. The CDR3 region has the DNA TGTGCCAGCAGCTTAGTTGAGGTTCTTGATACGCAGTATTTT.